These 16 T cell receptor beta chains were sequenced from one sample in a study of cytomegalovirus exposure and HLA in healthy donors. The PCR had 60 Vbeta and 13 Jbeta primers. The repertoire was sequenced with immunoSEQ multiplex PCR; TCRdb's copy has only in-frame clones and lacks some. The sample has 150,000 to 200,000 clones, 80% to 85% seen once. Sequences were obtained from PBMCs. The receptors stem from a woman between 25 and 40 years old in good health and CMV-seronegative.

The chain combines TRBV7-7 with TRBJ1-3, with 9 bases that match TRBD1. CDR1 SSHAT and CDR2 FNYEAQ come from the germline V gene (reference sequence). There are 15 residues in the CDR3. J gave up 2 bases and V 5 bases, and 4 bases lay outside the gene matches. Here the CDR3 reads CASSPTGGPGNTIYF. In nucleotides, the CDR3 is TGTGCCAGCAGCCCTACAGGGGGCCCTGGAAACACCATATATTTT.

The rearrangement uses TRBV28 and TRBJ2-5; TRBD2 is a possible D gene (6 bases). The germline CDR1 and CDR2 sequences are MDHEN and SYDVKM. Trimming stripped 7 bases from V and 4 bases from J, with 13 bases between. The CDR3 covers 13 residues. The CDR3 sequence: CASNRGTRETQYF. Here the CDR3 DNA reads TGTGCCAGCAACCGGGGGACTCGAGAGACCCAGTACTTC.

This chain uses TRBV28 with TRBJ2-7; 9 nucleotides align to TRBD1. This CDR3 contains 17 residues. Germline CDR1 MDHEN, CDR2 SYDVKM. The V and J ends lost 8 bases and 2 bases, in that order; junction bases with no gene match: 16. Here the CDR3 reads CASGGTGTPTPTYEQYF. In DNA, the CDR3 is TGTGCCAGCGGCGGGACAGGGACCCCTACTCCGACCTACGAGCAGTACTTC.

This chain uses TRBV13 with TRBJ2-3; 11 nucleotides line up with TRBD2. This CDR3 spans 17 amino acids. CDR1 and CDR2 from the germline V gene are PRHDT and FYEKMQ (reference sequence). Trimming cost V 6 bases and J 0 bases; bases outside gene matches: 8. This chain's CDR3 is CASRPLAGGTSTDTQYF. The CDR3 nucleotides are TGTGCCAGCAGACCGCTAGCGGGAGGAACTAGCACAGATACGCAGTATTTT.

The chain couples TRBV28 to TRBJ2-7; D gene unclear. Germline assignment: CDR1 MDHEN and CDR2 SYDVKM. The CDR3 sequence is 11 residues long. Deletions cut 5 bases from V and 7 bases from J, with 9 bases between. In DNA, the CDR3 is TGTGCCAGCAGTACCCCTCGGGAGCAGTACTTC. Its protein is CASSTPREQYF.

V and J are TRBV18 and TRBJ2-1, with 11 bases that match TRBD2. J lost 9 bases, V lost 3 bases, and 7 bases had no gene match. This CDR3 spans 15 amino acids. Germline CDR1 is KGHSH and CDR2 is LQKENI. CDR3 in DNA: TGTGCCAGCTCACCTGCTAGCGGGAGGTCGGGTGAGCAGTTCTTC. This sequence encodes CASSPASGRSGEQFF.

This clone was recorded a few times. V usage is TRBV4-3 and J usage is TRBJ2-5; a possible D gene is TRBD2 (6 bases). Germline V lookup: CDR1 LGHNA, CDR2 YSLEER. V dropped 2 bases and J dropped 5 bases, with 9 bases sitting between them. The CDR3 extends over 13 amino acids. CDR3 in DNA: TGCGCCAGCAGCCAAAGGACTACGGAGACCCAGTACTTC. Its protein product is CASSQRTTETQYF.

The chain has TRBV6-6 and TRBJ1-5, with no clear D. The CDR3 contains 13 residues. The V gene's germline CDR1 is MNHNY and CDR2 SVGAGI (reference sequence). The V end was cut by 6 bases, the J end by 3 bases, with 9 bases between. CDR3 residues: CASSLADNQPQHF. The CDR3 DNA reads TGTGCCAGCAGCCTAGCTGACAATCAGCCCCAGCATTTT.

The V gene is TRBV7-8, the J gene TRBJ2-2; D is unresolved. Germline CDR1 is SGHVS and CDR2 is FQNEAQ. This CDR3 contains 18 residues. The V gene lost 1 base and the J gene lost 2 bases, with 17 bases spanning the gap. This CDR3 reads CASSLGHPLRPNTGELFF. The CDR3 DNA reads as TGTGCCAGCAGCTTAGGTCACCCGTTGCGGCCCAACACCGGGGAGCTGTTTTTT.

The V call is TRBV4-1, the J call TRBJ1-5; D ambiguous. The germline gives CDR1 MGHRA, CDR2 YSYEKL. The CDR3 is made up of 15 amino acids. Trimming took 4 bases from V and 1 from J, leaving 11 bases between them. The chain's CDR3 is CASSPLGGSNQPQHF. Written as DNA, the CDR3 is TGCGCCAGCAGCCCTCTGGGAGGGAGCAATCAGCCCCAGCATTTT.

A few counts support this clone. V is TRBV6-5 and J is TRBJ1-2, with D unresolved. There are 15 residues in the CDR3. CDR1 and CDR2 (germline): MNHEY, SVGAGI. V gave up 2 bases and J gave up 0 bases, with 10 bases separating them. In nucleotides, the CDR3 is TGTGCCAGCAGTTACATGGTCGGGGCTAACTATGGCTACACCTTC. It codes for CASSYMVGANYGYTF.

The V gene is TRBV2, the J gene TRBJ2-5; 12 bases are a match to TRBD2. The DNA matches TRBJ2-7 better at its end, which makes the J call doubtful. The germline CDR1 and CDR2 sequences are SNHLY and FYNNEI. The CDR3 extends over 15 amino acids. The CDR3 reads CASRAASGGVYEQYF. The CDR3 DNA sequence: TGTGCCAGCAGAGCCGCTAGCGGGGGGGTCTACGAGCAGTACTTC.

The rearrangement links TRBV7-9 to TRBJ1-2, with 11 positions matching TRBD1. Germline CDR1 reads SEHNR; CDR2 reads FQNEAQ (reference sequence). The junction had 10 bases not matched to a gene; V was cut back by 5 bases and J by 8 bases. CDR3 length: 15 amino acids. This chain's CDR3 is CASSLDRGLLGGYTF. The CDR3 coding sequence is TGTGCCAGCAGCCTGGACAGGGGGCTTTTGGGAGGCTACACCTTC.

The chain links TRBV4-3 to TRBJ2-1, with TRBD1 as a possible D gene (6 bases). V lost 0 bases to trimming and J lost 0 bases, with 9 bases between them. This CDR3 contains 16 residues. In germline, CDR1 is LGHNA, CDR2 YSLEER. The CDR3 DNA is TGCGCCAGCAGCCAAGAAGCGGACAGCTCCTACAATGAGCAGTTCTTC. Its translation: CASSQEADSSYNEQFF.

The J gene is TRBJ2-6, the V gene TRBV4-3, with TRBD1 matching over 7 bases. This CDR3 comprises 19 residues. Looked up from germline, CDR1 is LGHNA and CDR2 is YSLEER. V trimming: 4 bases; J trimming: 0 bases; junction bases outside the gene matches: 12. The CDR3 DNA is TGCGCCAGCAGCCGCCAACTGGACAGGATCTACTCTGGGGCCAACGTCCTGACTTTC. Encoded protein: CASSRQLDRIYSGANVLTF.

The chain combines TRBV19 with TRBJ2-3, with 7 bases aligning to TRBD1. This CDR3 spans 15 amino acids. Germline V gene data show CDR1 as LNHDA and CDR2 as SQIVND (reference sequence). V gave up 3 bases and J gave up 6 bases; unmatched junction bases: 9. Written as DNA, the CDR3 is TGTGCCAGTAGTATGGCCGACAGGGTAGGGGATACGCAGTATTTT. Its protein product is CASSMADRVGDTQYF.